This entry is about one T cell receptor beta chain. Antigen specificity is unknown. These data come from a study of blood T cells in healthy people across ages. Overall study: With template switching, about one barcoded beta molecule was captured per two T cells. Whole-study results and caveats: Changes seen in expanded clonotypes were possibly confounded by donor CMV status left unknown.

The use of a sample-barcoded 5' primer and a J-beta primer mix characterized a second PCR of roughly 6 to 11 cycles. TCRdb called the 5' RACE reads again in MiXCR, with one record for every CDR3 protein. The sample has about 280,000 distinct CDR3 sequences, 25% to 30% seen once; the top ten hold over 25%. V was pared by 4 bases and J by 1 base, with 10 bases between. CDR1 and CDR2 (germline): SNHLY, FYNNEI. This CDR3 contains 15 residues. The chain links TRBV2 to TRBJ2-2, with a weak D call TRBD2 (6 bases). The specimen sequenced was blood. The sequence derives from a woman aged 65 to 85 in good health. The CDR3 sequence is CASSAPGENTGELFF. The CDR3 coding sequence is TGTGCCAGCAGTGCCCCGGGAGAGAACACCGGGGAGCTGTTTTTT. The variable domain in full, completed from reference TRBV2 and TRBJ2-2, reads EPEVTQTPSHQVTQMGQEVILRCVPISNHLYFYWYRQILGQKVEFLVSFYNNEISEKSEIFDDQFSVERPDGSNFTLKIRSTKLEDSAMYFCASSAPGENTGELFFGEGSRLTVL.